This note documents a single T cell receptor beta chain sequence. Its antigen is not known. The record originates from a study of CXCR3-negative and CXCR3-positive naive CD8 T cells. The study's findings and limits: Naive cells with CXCR3 showed TRB CDR3s that were more hydrophobic than those in CXCR3-negative naive cells. The study found comparably high diversity in both naive subsets and much lower diversity in memory CD8+ cells.

Each TRB cDNA library was prepared by 5' RACE (with UMI labels). For each CDR3 protein, TCRdb gives one entry from its re-call of the 5' RACE reads, without DNA. The listing contains over 100,000 distinct CDR3 sequences. CDR3 length: 16 amino acids. CDR1 and CDR2 from the germline V gene are LNHDA and SQIVND (reference sequence). The V gene is TRBV19, the J gene TRBJ1-5; absent DNA, TCRdb's TRBD1 call cannot be checked. The sample comprised naive CXCR3+ CD8+ T cells from blood. As to subset: CD45RO-CCR7+CD27+CD95- naive CD8+ T cells expressing CXCR3 (TNR3+). This TCR was sampled from a human donor in good health. Some clones in this sample may be carry-over from other donors' samples. The CDR3 reads CASTLGQDMRNQPQHF. The whole variable domain, remainder taken from reference TRBV19 and TRBJ1-5, is DGGITQSPKYLFRKEGQNVTLSCEQNLNHDAMYWYRQDPGQGLRLIYYSQIVNDFQKGDIAEGYSVSREKKESFPLTVTSAQKNPTAFYLCASTLGQDMRNQPQHFGDGTRLSIL.